This T cell receptor (beta chain) was obtained from a study of blood T cell repertoires in COVID-19. In the study overall: From T cells, B-cell-depleted T cells, or PBMCs came the material, which was cDNA or gDNA.

The CDR3 totals 14 residues. Unmatched junction bases numbered 4, after V lost 3 bases and J lost 6 bases. Germline values: CDR1 MGHDK, CDR2 SYGVNS. In the authors' workflow: For nucleated cells, counts were estimated from reference gene primer amplification. The data were produced by immunoSEQ multiplex PCR, yet TCRdb's version contains in-frame clones alone and is incomplete. V and J calls plus clone size are reproduced from that table; the DNA served to infer D and trimming. The sample consists of around 300,000 clones, roughly 86% of them appearing once. This receptor was identified in a woman aged 60-75 years who had recovered from COVID-19. V is TRBV25-1 and J is TRBJ2-3; TRBD2 matches at 9 bases. The specimen sequenced was PBMCs or T cells enriched from blood (not recorded which). The CDR3 reads CASSDSLAGDTQYF. The CDR3 DNA reads TGTGCCAGCAGTGATAGCCTAGCGGGGGATACGCAGTATTTT.